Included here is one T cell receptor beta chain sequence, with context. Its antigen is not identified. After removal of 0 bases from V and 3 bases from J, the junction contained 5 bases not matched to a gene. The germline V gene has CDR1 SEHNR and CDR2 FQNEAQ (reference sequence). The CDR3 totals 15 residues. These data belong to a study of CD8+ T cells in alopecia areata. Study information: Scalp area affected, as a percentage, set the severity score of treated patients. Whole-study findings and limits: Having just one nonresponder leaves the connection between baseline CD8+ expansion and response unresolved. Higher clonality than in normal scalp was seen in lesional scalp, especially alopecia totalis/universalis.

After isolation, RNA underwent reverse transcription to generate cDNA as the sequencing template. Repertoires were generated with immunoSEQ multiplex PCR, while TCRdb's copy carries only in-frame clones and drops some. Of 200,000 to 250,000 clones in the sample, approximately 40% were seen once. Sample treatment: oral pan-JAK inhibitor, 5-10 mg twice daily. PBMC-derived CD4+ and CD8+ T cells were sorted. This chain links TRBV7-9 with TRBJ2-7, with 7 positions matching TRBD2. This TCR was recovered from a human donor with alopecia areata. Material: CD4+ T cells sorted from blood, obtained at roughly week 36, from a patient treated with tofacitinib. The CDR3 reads CASSLATSVLYEQYF. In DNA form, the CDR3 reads TGTGCCAGCAGCTTAGCAACTAGCGTTCTCTACGAGCAGTACTTC.